This record looks at one TCR beta chain sequence and its context. As yet, its antigen is unknown. Primers for the PCR totalled 60 Vbeta and 13 Jbeta. This table comes from immunoSEQ multiplex PCR, and its TCRdb copy is limited to in-frame clones, with some not included. This sample has about 130,000 clones, with 75% to 90% found just once. Trimming cost V 4 bases and J 0 bases; bases outside gene matches: 7. The CDR3 runs to 16 residues. Germline assignment: CDR1 SGHKS and CDR2 YYEKEE (reference sequence). These data are taken from a study of cytomegalovirus exposure and HLA in healthy donors. On the study more broadly: Researchers previously reported finding about 110 million unique TCR beta sequences from approximately 190 million T cells. Overall study results and limits: The Asian-associated ancestry cluster reportedly had fewer N-insertions than the roughly 670-donor mean in a later analysis. Serostatus for CMV was the only available immune exposure information.

Sequenced: PBMCs. The J gene is TRBJ1-3, the V gene TRBV5-5, with 7 bases aligning to TRBD1. This receptor was obtained from a man between 40 and 49 years old in good health and CMV-seronegative. This CDR3 is CASSPRGTVSGNTIYF. CDR3 sequence (DNA): TGTGCCAGCAGCCCTAGGGGGACAGTCTCTGGAAACACCATATATTTT.